The 13 T cell receptor beta chains presented below share a single source sample, sequenced in a study of regulatory T cells in long-lasting Graves disease. Time point: persistent/refractory GD, antithyroid drugs over 5 years with positive TRAb. RNA from PBMCs was the source of the TCR library. For TCR beta, libraries came from iRepertoire HTBI primers and Arm-PCR of CDR3 regions. From the multiplex PCR reads, TCRdb called clonotypes with MiXCR, one entry per CDR3 protein. Seen here are hundreds of thousands of distinct CDR3 sequences, around 21% observed once, and the top ten hold approximately 7.8%. The starting material was peripheral blood mononuclear cells (PBMCs), obtained when the disease was refractory, from a patient treated with antithyroid drugs. These TCRs come from a female donor with Graves disease.

V usage is TRBV6-1 and J usage is TRBJ2-2; 8 bases align to TRBD2. From germline, CDR1 is MNHNS and CDR2 SASEGT. The CDR3 covers 19 residues. With 6 bases clipped from V and 3 bases from J, the junction kept 18 bases outside the gene matches. CDR3 loop: CASREVLLERESYTGELFF. CDR3 sequence (DNA): TGTGCCAGCAGGGAGGTCCTTTTGGAGCGGGAGTCGTACACCGGGGAGCTGTTTTTT.

This clonotype showed up just a few times. The chain joins TRBV28 to TRBJ2-5; D assignment may be TRBD1 or TRBD2 (5 bases each). V lost 5 bases and J 2 bases, leaving 15 bases between the germline ends. Per the germline V gene, CDR1 is MDHEN and CDR2 is SYDVKM. This CDR3 is 15 amino acids long. The CDR3 coding sequence is TGTGCCAGCAGTCCTAACCTGGGGGTGCAAGAGACCCAGTACTTC. It encodes CASSPNLGVQETQYF.

The table lists this clonotype with many counts. This rearrangement joins TRBV29-1 to TRBJ2-2, with a tentative D call TRBD1 (5 bases). This CDR3 comprises 16 residues. V was pared by 0 bases and J by 3 bases, with 14 bases between. Germline V gene data show CDR1 as SQVTM and CDR2 as ANQGSEA. Here the CDR3 reads CSVEDPWQGHTGELFF. CDR3 in DNA: TGCAGCGTTGAAGATCCCTGGCAGGGTCACACCGGGGAGCTGTTTTTT.

This clonotype was found many times. The V call is TRBV28, the J call TRBJ1-2; 9 nucleotides agree with TRBD1. From germline, CDR1 is MDHEN and CDR2 SYDVKM. The CDR3 runs 16 residues. V gave up 3 bases and J gave up 8 bases; unmatched junction bases: 13. The chain's CDR3 is CASSFADRGRLEGYTF. As DNA, the CDR3 is TGTGCCAGCAGTTTTGCGGACAGGGGACGGCTGGAGGGCTACACCTTC.

This clonotype was found many times. The V gene is TRBV6-5, the J gene TRBJ2-2, with TRBD1 matching over 7 bases. The CDR3 sequence is 17 residues long. V dropped 2 bases and J dropped 0; count of bases not matched to a gene: 6. The germline gives CDR1 MNHEY, CDR2 SVGAGI. For the CDR3, the DNA is TGTGCCAGCAGTTACCTGTCAGGGGGTCCGAACACCGGGGAGCTGTTTTTT. Residues: CASSYLSGGPNTGELFF.

The rearrangement uses TRBV7-3 and TRBJ2-7, with TRBD2 as a possible D gene (6 bases). Germline V gene lookup returns CDR1 SGHTA and CDR2 FQGTGA. V was trimmed by 2 bases and J by 2 bases, leaving 13 bases between them. The CDR3 extends over 15 amino acids. The CDR3 reads CASSLALGGAYEQYF. DNA for the CDR3: TGTGCCAGCAGCTTAGCTTTGGGGGGAGCCTACGAGCAGTACTTC.

In this sample, this clonotype turned up a few times. The rearrangement joins TRBV30 to TRBJ1-6; D may be TRBD1 (5 bases). CDR3 size: 15 residues. V dropped 0 bases and J dropped 9 bases, with 15 bases sitting between them. Germline values: CDR1 GTSNPN, CDR2 SVGIG (reference sequence). The CDR3 DNA follows: TGTGCCTGGAGTGTACGTGACAGTAGGACTTCACCCCTCCACTTT. It translates to CAWSVRDSRTSPLHF.

This clonotype was seen only once. The chain couples TRBV2 to TRBJ1-2; 12 bases fit TRBD1. From germline, CDR1 is SNHLY and CDR2 FYNNEI. The CDR3 is made up of 13 amino acids. The V gene end was trimmed by 7 bases and the J gene end by 8 bases; junction bases not matched to a gene: 5. CDR3 bases: TGTGCCAGCAAGGGACAGGGGGCGGGGGGCTACACCTTC. Protein product: CASKGQGAGGYTF.

This clonotype was found many times. This chain connects TRBV30 to TRBJ1-2, with unresolved D. Trimming removed 0 bases from V and 7 bases from J, with 9 bases in between. This CDR3 spans 12 amino acids. Germline-derived CDR1 and CDR2 are GTSNPN and SVGIG (reference sequence). The CDR3 region has the DNA TGTGCCTGGAGTGTACTAGCAGCTGGCTACACCTTC. Residues: CAWSVLAAGYTF.

This clonotype was recorded a few times. The chain recombines TRBV6-5 with TRBJ1-2; D may be TRBD1 (6 bases). The germline V gene has CDR1 MNHEY and CDR2 SVGAGI. Deletions cut 0 bases from V and 6 bases from J, with 14 bases between. This CDR3 has 15 amino acids. CDR3 nucleotides: TGTGCCAGCAGTTACTCTAATACAGGGCCCAATGGCTACACCTTC. This translates into CASSYSNTGPNGYTF.

This clonotype was counted ten times or more. The chain is built from TRBV18 and TRBJ1-1; D unresolved. Per the germline V gene, CDR1 is KGHSH and CDR2 is LQKENI. The CDR3 covers 14 residues. V lost 5 bases and J 1 base, leaving 11 bases between the germline ends. The DNA of the CDR3 is TGTGCCAGCTCAACCACCTCACCGAACACTGAAGCTTTCTTT. This sequence encodes CASSTTSPNTEAFF.

V usage is TRBV14 and J usage is TRBJ2-5; D call uncertain. Germline V lookup: CDR1 SGHDN, CDR2 FVKESK. Trimming shortened V by 1 base and J by 5 bases, and 17 bases separated the two germline ends. This CDR3 is 16 amino acids long. The CDR3 protein is CASSQVGGMQGETQYF. DNA of the CDR3: TGTGCCAGCAGCCAAGTAGGTGGTATGCAAGGGGAGACCCAGTACTTC. Full variable domain (rest looked up from reference TRBV14 and TRBJ2-5): EAGVTQFPSHSVIEKGQTVTLRCDPISGHDNLYWYRRVMGKEIKFLLHFVKESKQDESGMPNNRFLAERTGGTYSTLKVQPAELEDSGVYFCASSQVGGMQGETQYFGPGTRLLVL.

This chain connects TRBV6-2 or TRBV6-3 to TRBJ1-2; D is undetermined. Trimming took 3 bases from V and 4 from J, leaving 12 bases between them. There are 14 residues in the CDR3. Germline V gene lookup returns CDR1 MNHEY and CDR2 SVGEGT. The CDR3 DNA sequence: TGTGCCAGCAGTTATCTGAGGGAGGGCTATGGCTACACCTTC. Translated, it gives CASSYLREGYGYTF.